A single sample gave rise to the 6 T cell receptor beta chains below, sequenced in a study of vaccination and CD4 T cells after COVID-19. Treatment defined: roughly ten-day PBMC culture with coronavirus spike peptide pools or control peptides (ViraFEST assay). For these receptors, no antigen is known. The Oncomine TCR Beta short-read assay sequenced DNA from cultured CD4+ T cells. TCRdb independently ran MiXCR on the PCR reads; one entry per CDR3 protein. Of around 13,000 distinct CDR3 sequences listed, roughly 57% are singletons. The sample consisted of CD4+ T cells from blood, cultured in vitro, taken before SARS-CoV-2 vaccination. The origin of the receptors is a human donor who had recovered from COVID-19.

This clonotype was counted between two and nine times. The CDR3 spells CATSDPVDYGYTF. For the CDR3, the DNA is TGTGCCACCAGTGACCCGGTAGACTATGGCTACACCTTC. The chain is built from TRBV24-1 and TRBJ1-2; D is unclear. Germline V lookup: CDR1 KGHDR, CDR2 SFDVKD. The CDR3 is 13 amino acids. V gave up 4 bases and J gave up 3 bases, with 8 bases separating them.

This clonotype was detected only a few times. V usage is TRBV19 and J usage is TRBJ1-1; 7 nucleotides agree with TRBD1. Germline assignment: CDR1 LNHDA and CDR2 SQIVND (reference sequence). Trimming took 4 bases from V and 6 from J; bases not matched to a gene: 11. The CDR3 consists of 15 residues. The CDR3 protein is CASSTVGGGASEAFF. The CDR3 nucleotides are TGTGCCAGTAGTACTGTGGGAGGGGGCGCTTCTGAAGCTTTCTTT. The full variable domain, with the rest looked up from reference TRBV19 and TRBJ1-1, is DGGITQSPKYLFRKEGQNVTLSCEQNLNHDAMYWYRQDPGQGLRLIYYSQIVNDFQKGDIAEGYSVSREKKESFPLTVTSAQKNPTAFYLCASSTVGGGASEAFFGQGTRLTVV.

This chain uses TRBV20-1 with TRBJ1-2, with D possibly matching TRBD1 (5 bases). Germline V gene lookup returns CDR1 DFQATT and CDR2 SNEGSKA (reference sequence). This CDR3 region has 13 residues. Trimming stripped 4 bases from V and 3 bases from J, with 12 bases between. The CDR3 region has the DNA TGCAGTGCTACCCCTGGGGGGGACTATGGCTACACCTTC. Translating gives CSATPGGDYGYTF.

This clonotype was observed once. V is TRBV7-2 and J is TRBJ1-1; D uncertain. V lost 5 bases to trimming and J lost 0 bases, with 7 bases between them. The CDR3 has 13 residues. CDR1 is SGHTA and CDR2 is FQGNSA in the germline V gene. The CDR3 loop is CASSRKMNTEAFF. In DNA form, the CDR3 reads TGTGCCAGCAGCAGAAAGATGAACACTGAAGCTTTCTTT. Full variable domain (rest looked up from reference TRBV7-2 and TRBJ1-1): GAGVSQSPSNKVTEKGKDVELRCDPISGHTALYWYRQSLGQGLEFLIYFQGNSAPDKSGLPSDRFSAERTGGSVSTLTIQRTQQEDSAVYLCASSRKMNTEAFFGQGTRLTVV.

The sample holds a few counts of this clonotype. This sequence joins TRBV6-2 or TRBV6-3 and TRBJ1-5; 7 nucleotides align to TRBD1. The CDR3 contains 15 residues. The ends lost 6 bases at V and 4 bases at J; junction bases unmatched: 9. The germline V gene has CDR1 MNHEY and CDR2 SVGEGT. The CDR3 region is CASSRQGQTNQPQHF. In nucleotides, the CDR3 is TGTGCCAGCAGCAGACAGGGCCAGACGAATCAGCCCCAGCATTTT.

This chain connects TRBV7-2 to TRBJ2-2; 8 bases are a match to TRBD1. There are 15 residues in the CDR3. V was pared by 3 bases and J by 4 bases, with 4 bases of the junction left unmatched. CDR1 is SGHTA and CDR2 is FQGNSA in the germline V gene. The CDR3 DNA sequence: TGTGCCAGCAGCTTGGTTACAGGGGGCACCGGGGAGCTGTTTTTT. This gives the protein CASSLVTGGTGELFF.